Below, 17 T cell receptor beta chains from the same sample are listed, as sequenced in a study of blood T cells in healthy people across ages. Next came a second PCR, run for about 6 to 12 cycles, which used a sample-barcoded 5' primer along with a J-beta primer mix. TCRdb reprocessed the 5' RACE reads with MiXCR, giving one entry per CDR3 protein. The sample lists hundreds of thousands of distinct CDR3 sequences, 52% occurring once. Sequencing input: blood. Source of these receptors: a woman at least 80 years old in good health.

The V call is TRBV5-1, the J call TRBJ1-4; D is unresolved. The CDR3 runs 14 residues. Germline V gives CDR1 SGHRS, CDR2 YFSETQ. The V and J ends lost 5 bases and 0 bases respectively, with 8 bases between them. CDR3 region: CASRNSTTNEKLFF. CDR3 nucleotide sequence: TGCGCCAGCAGAAACAGCACAACTAATGAAAAACTGTTTTTT.

The rearrangement links TRBV7-9 to TRBJ2-2; 7 nucleotides align to TRBD1. In germline, CDR1 is SEHNR, CDR2 FQNEAQ (reference sequence). V shed 3 bases and J 7 bases; nucleotides not matched to a gene: 2. The CDR3 covers 13 residues. CDR3 region: CASSFRQGGELFF. The CDR3 DNA reads TGTGCCAGCAGCTTTCGACAGGGCGGGGAGCTGTTTTTT.

This clonotype has ten or more counts. With a much larger clone just one base away, this may be a read error. This chain connects TRBV6-5 to TRBJ2-1; D is possibly TRBD2 (5 bases). The end of the DNA is better explained by TRBJ2-7, so the J call may be wrong. The CDR3 length is 15 residues. CDR1 and CDR2 from the germline V gene are MNHEY and SVGAGI. The CDR3 coding sequence is TGTGCCAGCAGTTACTCAGGACTGGGCTACAATGAGCAGTACTTC. Translated: CASSYSGLGYNEQYF.

This clonotype occurred a few times. J is TRBJ2-3 and V is TRBV3-1; D might be TRBD2 (5 bases). The CDR3 runs 15 residues. Trimming shortened V by 5 bases and J by 4 bases, and 16 bases separated the two germline ends. Germline CDR1 LGHDT, CDR2 YNNKEL (reference sequence). The DNA for the CDR3 is TGTGCCAGCAGCGGGAGAGGGATAGCACCAGATACGCAGTATTTT. Translation: CASSGRGIAPDTQYF.

This clonotype was observed a few times. This sequence joins TRBV12-3 or TRBV12-4 and TRBJ2-1; 9 bases agree with TRBD2. There are 14 residues in the CDR3. The ends lost 7 bases at V and 3 bases at J; junction bases unmatched: 4. The CDR3: CASMRREGYNEQFF. As DNA, the CDR3 is TGTGCCAGCATGAGGCGGGAGGGCTACAATGAGCAGTTCTTC.

V is TRBV7-2 and J is TRBJ2-7; D unclear. Germline CDR1 SGHTA, CDR2 FQGNSA. The CDR3 is 15 residues long. Trimming stripped 3 bases from V and 0 bases from J, with 12 bases between. In DNA, the CDR3 is TGTGCCAGCAGCTTGGAAGGGTCCTACTCCTACGAGCAGTACTTC. Protein product: CASSLEGSYSYEQYF.

The chain couples TRBV20-1 to TRBJ2-1, with D possibly TRBD2 on 6 matching bases. This CDR3 spans 14 amino acids. The V gene lost 0 bases and the J gene lost 9 bases, with 15 bases spanning the gap. Germline V gene data show CDR1 as DFQATT and CDR2 as SNEGSKA (reference sequence). CDR3 amino acids: CSARDGGSAAEQFF. Here the CDR3 DNA reads TGCAGTGCTAGAGACGGGGGTTCGGCCGCTGAGCAGTTCTTC.

This clonotype has only a few counts. The chain uses TRBV5-1 and TRBJ1-5; D is possibly TRBD1 (6 bases). V lost 4 bases, J lost 6 bases, and 20 bases lay in between. The CDR3 covers 16 residues. In germline, CDR1 is SGHRS, CDR2 YFSETQ. The CDR3 region is CASSPSYRDRGQPQHF. CDR3 in DNA: TGCGCCAGCAGCCCTAGCTACAGGGATCGCGGTCAGCCCCAGCATTTT.

This chain joins TRBV7-8 and TRBJ1-2, with a tentative D call TRBD1 (5 bases). This CDR3 spans 15 amino acids. V lost 1 base to trimming and J lost 3 bases, with 12 bases between them. Per the germline V gene, CDR1 is SGHVS and CDR2 is FQNEAQ. CDR3 DNA sequence: TGTGCCAGCAGCTTAGGTTCAGGGCGCGACTATGGCTACACCTTC. It is translated as CASSLGSGRDYGYTF. Looking up the rest from reference TRBV7-8 and TRBJ1-2 gives the full variable domain: GAGVSQSPRYKVAKRGQDVALRCDPISGHVSLFWYQQALGQGPEFLTYFQNEAQLDKSGLPSDRFFAERPEGSVSTLKIQRTQQEDSAVYLCASSLGSGRDYGYTFGSGTRLTVV.

In its sample, this clonotype was seen many times. This rearrangement joins TRBV4-1 to TRBJ2-3; no reliable D call. The CDR3 is made up of 13 amino acids. Trimming cost V 0 bases and J 4 bases, with 5 bases left between them. Germline CDR1 MGHRA, CDR2 YSYEKL. Here the CDR3 DNA reads TGCGCCAGCAGCCAAGAGGTGGCAGATACGCAGTATTTT. It encodes CASSQEVADTQYF.

V and J are TRBV30 and TRBJ1-1, with TRBD1 matching over 9 bases. V trimming: 5 bases; J trimming: 12 bases; junction bases outside the gene matches: 4. Germline V gives CDR1 GTSNPN, CDR2 SVGIG (reference sequence). The CDR3 covers 10 residues. Here the CDR3 reads CAWGDRGTFF. The CDR3 bases are TGTGCCTGGGGAGACAGGGGGACTTTCTTT.

The chain is built from TRBV7-2 and TRBJ2-1; TRBD2 matches at 12 bases. The CDR3 has 15 amino acids. V dropped 5 bases and J dropped 9; count of bases not matched to a gene: 8. The V gene's germline CDR1 is SGHTA and CDR2 FQGNSA. The CDR3 is CASSALAGGLAEQFF. The CDR3 region has the DNA TGTGCCAGCAGCGCCCTAGCGGGGGGGCTTGCTGAGCAGTTCTTC. Together with reference TRBV7-2 and TRBJ2-1, the CDR3 gives the full variable domain: GAGVSQSPSNKVTEKGKDVELRCDPISGHTALYWYRQSLGQGLEFLIYFQGNSAPDKSGLPSDRFSAERTGGSVSTLTIQRTQQEDSAVYLCASSALAGGLAEQFFGPGTRLTVL.

In regard to this clonotype: A much larger clone differs by one base, so this may be a read error. The chain recombines TRBV7-2 with TRBJ2-5; D is tentatively TRBD1 or TRBD2 (6 bases each). The V end lost 1 base, the J end lost 11 bases, and 14 bases lay between the germline ends. Germline V gene sequence: CDR1 SGHTA, CDR2 FQGNSA. The CDR3 has 13 residues. The CDR3 spells CASSLEGGREQYF. In DNA form, the CDR3 reads TGTGCCAGCAGCTTAGAGGGGGGCCGTGAGCAGTACTTC.

This clonotype was seen many times. The chain joins TRBV28 to TRBJ2-3; 10 positions agree with TRBD1. The CDR3 spans 16 residues. The V and J ends lost 2 bases and 4 bases, in that order; junction bases with no gene match: 6. Germline values: CDR1 MDHEN, CDR2 SYDVKM. CDR3 region: CASSLQGQGLSDTQYF. The DNA for the CDR3 is TGTGCCAGCAGTTTACAGGGACAGGGGTTGTCAGATACGCAGTATTTT.

The chain recombines TRBV14 with TRBJ1-6; D is ambiguous. This CDR3 spans 15 amino acids. Trimming left V 6 bases short and J 10 bases short, with 19 bases between. CDR1 and CDR2 (germline): SGHDN, FVKESK. The CDR3 is CASSPSSGRGSPLHF. Here the CDR3 DNA reads TGTGCCAGCAGTCCCTCGTCAGGCAGAGGGTCACCCCTCCACTTT.

This clonotype was found many times. The chain uses TRBV10-3 and TRBJ2-1; D ambiguous. Germline V gene data show CDR1 as ENHRY and CDR2 as SYGVKD. This CDR3 has 11 residues. Trimming removed 10 bases at V and 7 bases at J, with 11 bases between. The CDR3 bases are TGTGCCACCCTCAGGTCGAATGAGCAGTTCTTC. It specifies CATLRSNEQFF.

This clonotype has at least ten counts. V gene TRBV3-1 combines with J gene TRBJ2-2; D uncertain. Germline V gene sequence: CDR1 LGHDT, CDR2 YNNKEL (reference sequence). Trimming pared 4 bases from V and 8 bases from J, leaving 14 bases between. The CDR3 contains 14 residues. In nucleotides, the CDR3 is TGTGCCAGCAGCCCCTCGGGCATTGTAGGGGAGCTGTTTTTT. It translates to CASSPSGIVGELFF.